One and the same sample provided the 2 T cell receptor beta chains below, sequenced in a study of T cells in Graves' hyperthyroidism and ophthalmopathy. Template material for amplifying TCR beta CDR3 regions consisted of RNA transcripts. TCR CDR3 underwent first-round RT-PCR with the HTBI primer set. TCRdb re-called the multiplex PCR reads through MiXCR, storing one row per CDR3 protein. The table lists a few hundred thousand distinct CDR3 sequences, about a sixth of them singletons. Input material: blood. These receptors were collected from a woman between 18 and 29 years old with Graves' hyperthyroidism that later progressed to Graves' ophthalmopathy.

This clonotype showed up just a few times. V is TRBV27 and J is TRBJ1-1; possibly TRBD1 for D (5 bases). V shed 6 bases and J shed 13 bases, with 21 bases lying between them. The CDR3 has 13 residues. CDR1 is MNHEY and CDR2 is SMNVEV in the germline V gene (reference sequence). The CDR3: CASRLTAGGSCFF. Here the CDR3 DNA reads TGTGCCAGCAGGCTGACCGCGGGGGGTTCTTGTTTCTTT.

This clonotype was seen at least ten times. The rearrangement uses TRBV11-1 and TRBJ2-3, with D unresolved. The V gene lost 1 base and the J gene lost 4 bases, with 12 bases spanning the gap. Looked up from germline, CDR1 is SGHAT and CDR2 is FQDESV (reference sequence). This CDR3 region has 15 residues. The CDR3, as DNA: TGTGCCAGCAGCTTAGGACCCGTAAACGCAGATACGCAGTATTTT. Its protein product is CASSLGPVNADTQYF.